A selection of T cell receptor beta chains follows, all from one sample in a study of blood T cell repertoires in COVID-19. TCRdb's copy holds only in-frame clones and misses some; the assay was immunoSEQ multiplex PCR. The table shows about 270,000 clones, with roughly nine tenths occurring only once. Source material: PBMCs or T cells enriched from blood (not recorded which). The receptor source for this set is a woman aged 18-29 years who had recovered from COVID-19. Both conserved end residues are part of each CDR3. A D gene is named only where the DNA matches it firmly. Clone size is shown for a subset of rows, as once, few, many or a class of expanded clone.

cdr3_aa: CASSQGQGIYNEQFF
cdr3_nt: TGCGCCAGCAGCCAAGGACAGGGGATTTACAATGAGCAGTTCTTC
v_call: TRBV4-1
j_call: TRBJ2-1
d_call: TRBD1
clone_size: -

cdr3_aa: CASSWTGGSNEQFF
cdr3_nt: TGTGCCAGCAGTTGGACAGGGGGCTCCAATGAGCAGTTCTTC
v_call: TRBV27
j_call: TRBJ2-1
d_call: TRBD1
clone_size: once

cdr3_aa: CASSLDFRGSHTGELFF
cdr3_nt: TGTGCCAGCAGCTTAGATTTTAGGGGATCGCACACCGGGGAGCTGTTTTTT
v_call: TRBV11-2
j_call: TRBJ2-2
d_call: -
clone_size: once

cdr3_aa: CAISESLAETQYF
cdr3_nt: TGTGCCATCAGTGAGTCCTTAGCGGAGACCCAGTACTTC
v_call: TRBV10-3
j_call: TRBJ2-5
d_call: -
clone_size: -

cdr3_aa: CASSIGDAGETQYF
cdr3_nt: TGTGCCAGTAGTATAGGGGATGCAGGGGAGACCCAGTACTTC
v_call: TRBV19
j_call: TRBJ2-5
d_call: -
clone_size: -

cdr3_aa: CASSVTWDRFNEKLFF
cdr3_nt: TGTGCCAGCAGTGTTACATGGGACAGGTTTAATGAAAAACTGTTTTTT
v_call: TRBV3-1/TRBV3-2
j_call: TRBJ1-4
d_call: TRBD1
clone_size: few

cdr3_aa: CASSTGTGYSNEKLFF
cdr3_nt: TGTGCCAGTAGTACCGGGACAGGGTATAGTAATGAAAAACTGTTTTTT
v_call: TRBV19
j_call: TRBJ1-4
d_call: TRBD1
clone_size: once

cdr3_aa: CASRNRGRAKNIQYF
cdr3_nt: TGTGCCAGCAGGAACAGGGGGCGAGCCAAAAACATTCAGTACTTC
v_call: TRBV2
j_call: TRBJ2-4
d_call: TRBD1
clone_size: -

cdr3_aa: CASSIFGQPYEQYF
cdr3_nt: TGTGCCAGTAGTATATTCGGACAGCCCTACGAGCAGTACTTC
v_call: TRBV19
j_call: TRBJ2-7
d_call: -
clone_size: -

cdr3_aa: CASSQEHGTGGVNIQYF
cdr3_nt: TGTGCCAGCAGCCAAGAACACGGAACAGGGGGTGTCAACATTCAGTACTTC
v_call: TRBV4-2
j_call: TRBJ2-4
d_call: TRBD1
clone_size: -

cdr3_aa: CASSLVILKDGKNTEAFF
cdr3_nt: TGTGCCAGCAGCTTAGTAATCCTTAAGGACGGGAAGAACACTGAAGCTTTCTTT
v_call: TRBV7-9
j_call: TRBJ1-1
d_call: -
clone_size: -

cdr3_aa: CASRPKRGTGTDTQYF
cdr3_nt: TGTGCCAGCAGGCCAAAAAGGGGTACAGGCACAGATACGCAGTATTTT
v_call: TRBV13
j_call: TRBJ2-3
d_call: -
clone_size: -

cdr3_aa: CAISGTSGGNEQFF
cdr3_nt: TGTGCCATCAGCGGGACTAGCGGGGGGAATGAGCAGTTCTTC
v_call: TRBV10-3
j_call: TRBJ2-1
d_call: TRBD2
clone_size: -

cdr3_aa: CATSFPGGEQFF
cdr3_nt: TGTGCCACCTCTTTCCCCGGGGGTGAGCAGTTCTTC
v_call: TRBV24-1
j_call: TRBJ2-1
d_call: -
clone_size: once

cdr3_aa: CASSLGSGTGELFF
cdr3_nt: TGCGCCAGCAGCTTGGGAAGCGGGACCGGGGAGCTGTTTTTT
v_call: TRBV5-1
j_call: TRBJ2-2
d_call: -
clone_size: -

cdr3_aa: CASILGTGREQYF
cdr3_nt: TGTGCCAGCATCCTCGGGACAGGGCGGGAGCAGTACTTC
v_call: TRBV7-9
j_call: TRBJ2-7
d_call: TRBD1
clone_size: -

cdr3_aa: CASSPIEGVSPLHF
cdr3_nt: TGTGCCAGCAGCCCGATCGAGGGGGTCTCACCCCTCCACTTT
v_call: TRBV3-1/TRBV3-2
j_call: TRBJ1-6
d_call: -
clone_size: -

cdr3_aa: CASSLPGTGELFF
cdr3_nt: TGCGCCAGCAGCCTCCCGGGGACCGGGGAGCTGTTTTTT
v_call: TRBV5-1
j_call: TRBJ2-2
d_call: -
clone_size: -

cdr3_aa: CASSDRGNTEAFF
cdr3_nt: TGTGCCAGCAGTGACAGGGGGAACACTGAAGCTTTCTTT
v_call: TRBV2
j_call: TRBJ1-1
d_call: -
clone_size: once

cdr3_aa: CASSVAGGPDTQYF
cdr3_nt: TGTGCCAGCAGCGTAGCGGGGGGGCCAGATACGCAGTATTTT
v_call: TRBV9
j_call: TRBJ2-3
d_call: TRBD2
clone_size: -

cdr3_aa: CASSQSPPLLYGYTF
cdr3_nt: TGTGCCAGCAGCCAGAGCCCACCGCTTCTCTATGGCTACACCTTC
v_call: TRBV14
j_call: TRBJ1-2
d_call: -
clone_size: -

cdr3_aa: CASSSGHSVRELFF
cdr3_nt: TGTGCCAGCAGTTCTGGACATTCAGTCCGGGAGCTGTTTTTT
v_call: TRBV28
j_call: TRBJ2-2
d_call: -
clone_size: -

cdr3_aa: CASSDRVGANVLTF
cdr3_nt: TGTGCCAGCAGCGACAGGGTTGGGGCCAACGTCCTGACTTTC
v_call: TRBV7-3
j_call: TRBJ2-6
d_call: TRBD1
clone_size: -

cdr3_aa: CASSFDTQGIQYF
cdr3_nt: TGTGCCAGCAGTTTTGATACACAGGGCATTCAGTACTTC
v_call: TRBV7-9
j_call: TRBJ2-4
d_call: -
clone_size: -

cdr3_aa: CASSEGAGMSSYNEQFF
cdr3_nt: TGTGCCAGCAGTGAAGGGGCAGGGATGAGCTCCTACAATGAGCAGTTCTTC
v_call: TRBV2
j_call: TRBJ2-1
d_call: -
clone_size: -

cdr3_aa: CASSEGSSAGGETQYF
cdr3_nt: TGTGCCAGCAGCGAGGGGAGTTCTGCGGGGGGAGAGACCCAGTACTTC
v_call: TRBV9
j_call: TRBJ2-5
d_call: TRBD2
clone_size: -

cdr3_aa: CASSSRSWSYNSPLHF
cdr3_nt: TGTGCCAGCAGTTCCCGTAGTTGGTCCTATAATTCACCCCTCCACTTT
v_call: TRBV28
j_call: TRBJ1-6
d_call: -
clone_size: -

cdr3_aa: CASSLGEPGVNPNSPLHF
cdr3_nt: TGTGCCAGCAGCTTGGGGGAACCGGGAGTGAACCCAAATTCACCCCTCCACTTT
v_call: TRBV5-6
j_call: TRBJ1-6
d_call: -
clone_size: -

cdr3_aa: CASSREGTGYTF
cdr3_nt: TGTGCCAGCAGTAGGGAGGGTACTGGCTACACCTTC
v_call: TRBV12-3/TRBV12-4
j_call: TRBJ1-2
d_call: -
clone_size: -

cdr3_aa: CASSPTQAGGYEQYF
cdr3_nt: TGTGCCAGCAGTCCAACCCAGGCGGGAGGCTACGAGCAGTACTTC
v_call: TRBV2
j_call: TRBJ2-7
d_call: TRBD2
clone_size: -

cdr3_aa: CASSWGQGEDTDTQYF
cdr3_nt: TGCGCCAGCAGCTGGGGACAGGGCGAGGACACAGATACGCAGTATTTT
v_call: TRBV5-1
j_call: TRBJ2-3
d_call: TRBD1
clone_size: -

cdr3_aa: CASSQEPGQGAGNTIYF
cdr3_nt: TGCGCCAGCAGCCAAGAACCGGGACAGGGAGCTGGAAACACCATATATTTT
v_call: TRBV4-1
j_call: TRBJ1-3
d_call: TRBD1
clone_size: -

cdr3_aa: CAAGQGPMNTEAFF
cdr3_nt: TGTGCCGCCGGACAGGGGCCCATGAACACTGAAGCTTTCTTT
v_call: TRBV6-5
j_call: TRBJ1-1
d_call: TRBD1
clone_size: -

cdr3_aa: CASRGWPTGREVNQPQHF
cdr3_nt: TGTGCCAGCAGGGGTTGGCCGACAGGGAGAGAGGTCAATCAGCCCCAGCATTTT
v_call: TRBV28
j_call: TRBJ1-5
d_call: TRBD1
clone_size: -

cdr3_aa: CASSPRGSVYNEQFF
cdr3_nt: TGTGCCAGCAGCCCCCGGGGGAGCGTTTACAATGAGCAGTTCTTC
v_call: TRBV9
j_call: TRBJ2-1
d_call: -
clone_size: -

cdr3_aa: CASSLGAGGPETQYF
cdr3_nt: TGTGCCAGCAGCCTAGGTGCGGGGGGGCCGGAGACCCAGTACTTC
v_call: TRBV3-1/TRBV3-2
j_call: TRBJ2-5
d_call: TRBD2
clone_size: -

cdr3_aa: CASSIPGQGYNEQFF
cdr3_nt: TGTGCCAGCAGTATCCCGGGACAGGGGTACAATGAGCAGTTCTTC
v_call: TRBV28
j_call: TRBJ2-1
d_call: TRBD1
clone_size: -

cdr3_aa: CASSWTGQETQYF
cdr3_nt: TGTGCCAGCAGTTGGACAGGGCAAGAGACCCAGTACTTC
v_call: TRBV6-5
j_call: TRBJ2-5
d_call: TRBD1
clone_size: -

cdr3_aa: CATSRDPVDTQYF
cdr3_nt: TGTGCCACCAGCAGAGATCCGGTAGATACGCAGTATTTT
v_call: TRBV15
j_call: TRBJ2-3
d_call: -
clone_size: once

cdr3_aa: CASRIGAGEAFF
cdr3_nt: TGTGCCAGCAGAATAGGGGCTGGAGAAGCTTTCTTT
v_call: TRBV25-1
j_call: TRBJ1-1
d_call: -
clone_size: -

cdr3_aa: CASHERQGTNTEAFF
cdr3_nt: TGCGCCAGCCACGAACGACAGGGGACGAACACTGAAGCTTTCTTT
v_call: TRBV5-1
j_call: TRBJ1-1
d_call: TRBD1
clone_size: -

cdr3_aa: CASSWDRAYGYTF
cdr3_nt: TGCGCCAGCAGCTGGGACAGGGCCTATGGCTACACCTTC
v_call: TRBV5-1
j_call: TRBJ1-2
d_call: TRBD1
clone_size: -